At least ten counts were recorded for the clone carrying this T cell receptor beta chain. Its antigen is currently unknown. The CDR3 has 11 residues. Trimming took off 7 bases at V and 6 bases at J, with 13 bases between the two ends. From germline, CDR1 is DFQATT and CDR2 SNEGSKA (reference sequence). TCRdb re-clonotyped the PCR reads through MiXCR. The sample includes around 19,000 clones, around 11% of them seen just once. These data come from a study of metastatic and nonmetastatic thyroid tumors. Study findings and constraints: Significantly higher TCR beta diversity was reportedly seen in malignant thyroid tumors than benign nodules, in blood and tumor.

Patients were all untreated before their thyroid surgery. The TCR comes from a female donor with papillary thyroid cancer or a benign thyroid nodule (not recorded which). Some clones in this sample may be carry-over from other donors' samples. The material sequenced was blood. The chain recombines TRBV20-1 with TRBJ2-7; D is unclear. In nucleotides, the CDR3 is TGCAGTGGCGCCCAAGCAGGCGAGCAGTACTTC. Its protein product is CSGAQAGEQYF.